This T cell receptor beta chain was retrieved from a study of blood T cell repertoires in COVID-19. CDR1 and CDR2 (germline): SGDLS, YYNGEE. Trimming took 4 bases from V and 3 from J; bases not matched to a gene: 3. CDR3 length: 15 residues. In the original analysis: Estimated nucleated cell counts came from reference gene primer amplification. Sequencing used immunoSEQ multiplex PCR; TCRdb keeps in-frame clones, though not all of them. The DNA was the basis for D and trimming; V, J and clone size are from that table. The data hold 98,000 or so clones, with roughly 80% observed a single time. The sequencing input was peripheral blood. This clonotype was sampled from a woman over 75 with active or convalescent COVID-19. The V and J genes are TRBV9 and TRBJ2-3; 12 bases are a match to TRBD2. Here the CDR3 DNA reads TGTGCCAGCAGCCTAGCGGGGGGGCGGACAGATACGCAGTATTTT. Its protein is CASSLAGGRTDTQYF.